A selection of T cell receptor beta chains follows, all from one sample in a study of T cells after posttransplantation cyclophosphamide. TCRdb's copy holds only in-frame clones and misses some; the assay was immunoSEQ multiplex PCR. The table records 25,000 or so clones, about 82% of them present only once. The specimen was PBMCs. The origin of the receptors is a woman in her sixties or seventies with a blood cancer, CMV-positive, and with a related stem cell donor. Both conserved end residues are part of each CDR3. D genes are given only for firm matches. Clone size is shown for a subset of rows, as once, few, many or a class of expanded clone.

>12|TRBJ2-1|NA|TRBV7-3|NA
CASGRSYNEQFF
TGTGCCAGCGGGAGATCCTACAATGAGCAGTTCTTC
>13|TRBJ1-2|NA|TRBV28|TRBD1
CASRDRGVGGYTF
TGTGCCAGCAGGGACAGGGGAGTTGGGGGCTACACCTTC
>14|TRBJ2-1|NA|TRBV21-1|NA
CASSISFPYNEQFF
TGTGCCAGCAGCATTTCCTTCCCCTACAATGAGCAGTTCTTC
>13|TRBJ2-7|NA|TRBV7-6|TRBD1
CASSSTGNYEQYF
TGTGCCAGCAGCTCGACAGGGAACTACGAGCAGTACTTC
>17|TRBJ2-1|NA|TRBV25-1|TRBD2
CATSGLAGAFSYNEQFF
TGTGCCACCTCCGGACTAGCGGGAGCATTCTCCTACAATGAGCAGTTCTTC
>15|TRBJ1-5|NA|TRBV2|NA
CASSEIGNSNQPQHF
TGTGCCAGCAGTGAAATCGGTAATAGCAATCAGCCCCAGCATTTT
>17|TRBJ2-1|NA|TRBV15|NA
CATSRDPGLEIGVEQFF
TGTGCCACCAGCAGAGACCCCGGACTGGAGATAGGCGTTGAGCAGTTCTTC
>12|TRBJ1-6|NA|TRBV27|NA
CASSFSNSPLHF
TGTGCCAGCAGTTTTTCGAATTCACCCCTCCACTTT
>12|TRBJ2-7|NA|TRBV6-1|TRBD1
CASRDRGYEQYF
TGTGCCAGCAGGGACAGGGGCTACGAGCAGTACTTC
>14|TRBJ2-7|NA|TRBV7-9|NA
CASSLSQGSYEQYF
TGTGCCAGCAGCTTAAGTCAGGGCAGCTACGAGCAGTACTTC
>16|TRBJ2-7|NA|TRBV9|TRBD2
CASSVGLAGGPYEQYF
TGTGCCAGCAGCGTAGGACTAGCGGGAGGGCCCTACGAGCAGTACTTC
>13|TRBJ1-5|NA|TRBV6-5|NA
CASSPLSDQPQHF
TGTGCCAGCAGTCCCCTATCGGATCAGCCCCAGCATTTT
>13|TRBJ2-7|NA|TRBV2|TRBD2
CASSPPGGYGQYF
TGTGCCAGCTCTCCCCCCGGGGGGTATGGGCAGTACTTC
>15|TRBJ2-7|NA|TRBV6-5|NA
CASSPRGGGPYEQYF
TGTGCCAGCAGTCCTAGGGGCGGGGGCCCCTACGAGCAGTACTTC
>18|TRBJ2-7|NA|TRBV21-1|NA
CASSKIGASGHLRGEQYF
TGTGCCAGCAGCAAAATTGGGGCTAGCGGGCACCTACGGGGCGAGCAGTACTTC
>15|TRBJ2-3|once|TRBV6-1|TRBD2
CASSEGTSNTDTQYF
TGTGCCAGCAGTGAAGGGACTAGCAACACGGATACGCAGTATTTT
>12|TRBJ1-2|NA|TRBV6-5|NA
CASSAGGYGYTF
TGTGCCAGCAGTGCAGGAGGTTATGGCTACACCTTC
>14|TRBJ2-1|NA|TRBV10-3|NA
CAISELGEAYEQFF
TGTGCCATCAGTGAATTGGGGGAGGCGTATGAGCAGTTCTTC
>15|TRBJ1-5|once|TRBV5-6|TRBD1
CASSVGQGSNQPQHF
TGTGCCAGCAGCGTCGGACAGGGGAGCAATCAGCCCCAGCATTTT
>14|TRBJ2-7|NA|TRBV9|TRBD2
CASSALAGVGEQYF
TGTGCCAGCAGCGCTCTAGCGGGAGTGGGGGAGCAGTACTTC
>16|TRBJ2-7|few|TRBV2|TRBD1
CASSGFGGQVSYEQYF
TGTGCCAGCAGTGGCTTTGGGGGACAGGTGTCCTACGAGCAGTACTTC
>14|TRBJ2-2|NA|TRBV11-2|NA
CASSLSGNAGELFF
TGTGCCAGCAGCTTATCCGGGAACGCCGGGGAGCTGTTTTTT
>14|TRBJ1-1|once|TRBV5-1|NA
CASSLTGGSTEAFF
TGCGCCAGCAGCTTGACCGGGGGAAGTACTGAAGCTTTCTTT
>15|TRBJ1-2|few|TRBV5-1|NA
CASSPTREVGDGYTF
TGCGCCAGCAGCCCGACTCGGGAGGTGGGGGATGGCTACACCTTC
>14|TRBJ2-1|NA|TRBV7-2|NA
CASSMSRDGGEQFF
TGTGCCAGCAGCATGTCCCGGGACGGGGGTGAGCAGTTCTTC
>15|TRBJ2-7|NA|TRBV2|NA
CASSESEGAGYEQYF
TGTGCCAGCAGTGAATCCGAAGGGGCTGGCTACGAGCAGTACTTC
>16|TRBJ1-2|NA|TRBV9|TRBD1
CASSVDAGGSPYGYTF
TGTGCCAGCAGCGTAGACGCAGGGGGAAGCCCCTATGGCTACACCTTC
>11|TRBJ2-7|NA|TRBV7-9|NA
CASSSRSEQYF
TGTGCCAGCAGCTCCCGGTCCGAGCAGTACTTC
>13|TRBJ1-1|few|TRBV19|TRBD1
CASNRDRGTEAFF
TGTGCCAGCAACCGGGACAGGGGAACTGAAGCTTTCTTT
>15|TRBJ2-2|NA|TRBV18|NA
CASSPLWDSPGELFF
TGTGCCAGCTCACCACTCTGGGACTCACCCGGGGAGCTGTTTTTT
>15|TRBJ1-5|NA|TRBV11-2|NA
CASSLNELRRGPQHF
TGTGCCAGCAGCTTAAACGAGCTGAGGAGGGGGCCCCAGCATTTT
>12|TRBJ2-5|once|TRBV2|NA
CASSPGFETQYF
TGTGCCAGCAGTCCCGGGTTTGAGACCCAGTACTTC
>16|TRBJ1-3|NA|TRBV15|NA
CATSRALKSSGNTIYF
TGTGCCACCAGCAGAGCGCTCAAGAGCTCTGGAAACACCATATATTTT
>13|TRBJ2-5|once|TRBV7-8|NA
CASAARLAETQYF
TGTGCCAGCGCGGCCCGTCTTGCAGAGACCCAGTACTTC
>13|TRBJ2-1|once|TRBV2|TRBD1
CASSPSWDSEQFF
TGTGCCAGCAGCCCCAGCTGGGACAGCGAGCAGTTCTTC
>15|TRBJ2-1|NA|TRBV7-2|TRBD2
CASSLTSGRHNEQFF
TGTGCCAGCAGCTTAACCAGCGGGAGGCACAATGAGCAGTTCTTC
>17|TRBJ2-5|once|TRBV27|NA
CASSPYGPDREGETQYF
TGTGCCAGCAGTCCCTATGGCCCGGACAGGGAGGGAGAGACCCAGTACTTC
>16|TRBJ1-4|NA|TRBV18|TRBD1
CASSLLIGTGTEKLFF
TGTGCCAGCTCGCTCCTGATCGGGACAGGGACTGAAAAACTGTTTTTT
>11|TRBJ2-3|NA|TRBV6-6|NA
CASTFTDTQYF
TGTGCCAGCACCTTCACAGATACGCAGTATTTT
>15|TRBJ2-2|NA|TRBV5-5|TRBD1
CASSRTGENTGELFF
TGTGCCAGCAGCCGGACAGGGGAGAACACCGGGGAGCTGTTTTTT
>13|TRBJ2-1|NA|TRBV7-9|TRBD2
CASSVGLAGGRVF
TGTGCCAGCAGCGTCGGACTAGCGGGAGGCCGGGTCTTC
>14|TRBJ2-1|NA|TRBV11-3|NA
CASSLERDADEQFF
TGTGCCAGCAGCTTAGAACGGGATGCGGATGAGCAGTTCTTC
>14|TRBJ2-7|NA|TRBV2|NA
CASTETRFPGEQYF
TGTGCCAGCACCGAAACCCGATTCCCGGGGGAGCAGTACTTC
>15|TRBJ2-7|NA|TRBV5-1|TRBD1
CASTIAGDRGNEQYF
TGCGCCAGCACCATCGCCGGGGACAGGGGAAACGAGCAGTACTTC
>16|TRBJ2-2|NA|TRBV6-6|TRBD1
CASRNSDRGDTGELFF
TGTGCCAGCAGGAACTCGGACAGGGGCGACACCGGGGAGCTGTTTTTT
>15|TRBJ2-3|NA|TRBV5-1|TRBD2
CASSVTSGHTDTQYF
TGCGCCAGCAGCGTGACTAGCGGACACACAGATACGCAGTATTTT
>15|TRBJ2-2|NA|TRBV29-1|NA
CSVEGGGGMAGELFF
TGCAGCGTTGAAGGTGGAGGAGGGATGGCCGGGGAGCTGTTTTTT
>17|TRBJ2-3|once|TRBV21-1|NA
CASSTRLAALRTDTQYF
TGTGCCAGCAGCACCAGACTAGCGGCACTCCGCACAGATACGCAGTATTTT
>16|TRBJ2-3|NA|TRBV5-1|TRBD2
CASTPGTSGRTDTQYF
TGCGCCAGCACTCCCGGGACTAGCGGTCGCACAGATACGCAGTATTTT
>13|TRBJ1-1|NA|TRBV6-6|TRBD1
CAVWGQGWGEAFF
TGTGCCGTCTGGGGACAGGGTTGGGGTGAAGCTTTCTTT
>16|TRBJ2-1|NA|TRBV4-2|NA
CASSPSAAGLNNEQFF
TGTGCCAGCAGCCCCTCGGCGGCGGGACTTAACAATGAGCAGTTCTTC
>16|TRBJ2-1|NA|TRBV5-4|NA
CASSAGTPSSYNEQFF
TGTGCCAGCAGCGCGGGGACTCCCAGCTCCTACAATGAGCAGTTCTTC
>15|TRBJ2-5|NA|TRBV5-1|TRBD2
CASSLTGRRDETQYF
TGCGCCAGCAGCTTGACCGGGAGGAGAGATGAGACCCAGTACTTC